Reported below is one T cell receptor (beta chain). No antigen is known for it. This specimen includes other DNA sequences encoding the same CDR3. The record originates from a study of shared clonotypes between healthy human individuals. Study-level findings and limits: Despite large depth, rarefaction showed incomplete sorted-subset sequencing.

The data were produced by immunoSEQ multiplex PCR, yet TCRdb's version contains in-frame clones alone and is incomplete. The data contain approximately 2.3 million clones, 80% to 95% of them singletons. Germline CDR1 is SGHRS and CDR2 is YFSETQ. Trimming removed 0 bases from V and 2 bases from J, with 8 bases in between. The length of the CDR3 is 14 residues. The TCR sequence derives from a man in his late teens or twenties in good health. Some clones in this sample may be carry-over from other donors' samples. The sequencing sample was made of naive CD4+ T cells from PBMCs. The subset: CD45RA+ positively selected. This sequence joins TRBV5-1 and TRBJ1-2; no clear D gene. In DNA, the CDR3 is TGCGCCAGCAGCTTGGCCCCGGACAACTATGGCTACACCTTC. The encoded protein is CASSLAPDNYGYTF.